This entry features one T cell receptor beta chain sequence. The antigen it recognizes is unknown. No qualities accompany the bases; no much larger clone lies one base away. The data originate from a study of T cell changes during pregnancy in multiple sclerosis (dated by TCRdb to about 2019). Regarding the research as a whole: In women with multiple sclerosis, the researchers looked at how the T cell repertoire shifted as pregnancy progressed.

The library relied on the immunoSEQ multiplex PCR assay. TCRdb stores this immuneACCESS table with in-frame sequences only. Part of the clones is absent; in the studies checked, under half of the shortfall reflects unresolved V genes, and no reason is known for the rest. For this sample the table gives 40,000 or so clones, of which roughly 90% were detected only once. Approximately 4.3% of the sample is in the top ten clones. From the cysteine through the phenylalanine, the CDR3 covers 16 amino acids. Only the CDR3 DNA is retained, 48 bases long and in frame from the first base. Here V drops 3 bases and J drops 7 bases, and the junction holds 12 bases not matched to any gene. Via the germline V gene, CDR1 is SGHNT and CDR2 YENEEA.

The sequence derives from a female donor with multiple sclerosis, enrolled in a pregnancy study. The input for sequencing was CD8+ T cells from peripheral blood mononuclear cells, taken in the first trimester of pregnancy. The sequence links TRBV11-3 to TRBJ1-5, with 7 middle bases fitting TRBD1. Here is the DNA: TGTGCCAGCAGCTTCCTCTCGAAGGGGGCAAAACAGCCCCAGCATTTT. Its product reads: CASSFLSKGAKQPQHF.